This is a list of T cell receptor beta chains from one sample in a study of blood T cell repertoires in COVID-19. Sequenced by immunoSEQ multiplex PCR; TCRdb stores in-frame clones only, minus some. The table has 150,000 to 200,000 clones, around 87% seen once. Sequenced input: peripheral blood. The receptor source for this set is a woman in her 70s with COVID-19, enrolled during active disease. Both conserved end residues are part of each CDR3. Fields, in order: V gene, D gene, clone size, J gene, CDR3 DNA, CDR3 protein. The D gene is left open where the match is weak. A clone size is listed for some rows: how often the clone was seen (once, few, many), or a class if it is expanded.

TRBV5-8	NA	NA	TRBJ1-6	TGTGCCAGCAGCCCACGTCGAGGGAGAAATAATTCACCCCTCCACTTT	CASSPRRGRNNSPLHF
TRBV30	NA	once	TRBJ1-3	TGTGCCTGGAGTGTACCGAGGGACTCTGGAAACACCATATATTTT	CAWSVPRDSGNTIYF
TRBV9	NA	NA	TRBJ2-3	TGTGCCAGCAGCGTAGGTGGAGGCGTACCCCCAGATACGCAGTATTTT	CASSVGGGVPPDTQYF
TRBV5-1	TRBD1	NA	TRBJ2-3	TGCGCCAGCAGCTTGGGACAGGGAGGCACAGATACGCAGTATTTT	CASSLGQGGTDTQYF
TRBV27	NA	NA	TRBJ1-6	TGTGCCAGCAGTATAGGGGCGACCCCCCTCCACTTT	CASSIGATPLHF
TRBV5-1	TRBD2	NA	TRBJ2-5	TGCGCCAGCAGCTTCACCGGGACTAGCGGGAGTTGGGGACAAGAGACCCAGTACTTC	CASSFTGTSGSWGQETQYF
TRBV5-1	TRBD2	NA	TRBJ2-7	TGCGCCAGCAGCTTCCTAGCGGGAGTAGAATACGAGCAGTACTTC	CASSFLAGVEYEQYF
TRBV6-5	NA	NA	TRBJ1-1	TGTGCCAGCAGTTATGGGGCACCTGTCCCTGAAGCTTTCTTT	CASSYGAPVPEAFF
TRBV19	NA	few	TRBJ2-1	TGTGCCAGTAGGGCAACCGGGACTCCTGTTGACAATGAGCAGTTCTTC	CASRATGTPVDNEQFF
TRBV28	TRBD1	NA	TRBJ1-2	TGTGCCAGCAGTACTCCTTGGACAGGGAGCCTTACCGTGGTGGGTGACTATGGCTACACCTTC	CASSTPWTGSLTVVGDYGYTF
TRBV19	NA	once	TRBJ1-5	TGTGCCAGTAGACAAGGAGTTAGCAATCAGCCCCAGCATTTT	CASRQGVSNQPQHF
TRBV18	TRBD1	NA	TRBJ1-6	TGTGCCAGCTCACTCCGGGACAGGAATTCACCCCTCCACTTT	CASSLRDRNSPLHF
TRBV19	NA	NA	TRBJ2-7	TGTGCCAGCCGGGACAAAGCCTACGAGCAGTACTTC	CASRDKAYEQYF
TRBV15	TRBD2	NA	TRBJ2-5	TGTGCCACCAGCAGAGCTTACACTAGCGGGACTGAGACCCAGTACTTC	CATSRAYTSGTETQYF
TRBV28	NA	NA	TRBJ2-1	TGTGCCAGCAGCCAAGAGGAGGATGAGCAGTTCTTC	CASSQEEDEQFF
TRBV4-3	NA	NA	TRBJ2-3	TGCGCCAGCAGCCAAGATGACAGAAGCTACACAGATACGCAGTATTTT	CASSQDDRSYTDTQYF
TRBV28	TRBD1	once	TRBJ2-2	TGTGCCAGCAGTACTCGGACAGGGTCTGCCGGGGAGCTGTTTTTT	CASSTRTGSAGELFF
TRBV5-4	NA	NA	TRBJ1-4	TGTGCCAGCAGCTTGGCGGGGGGCGAGGAAAAACTGTTTTTT	CASSLAGGEEKLFF
TRBV4-3	TRBD1	NA	TRBJ1-2	TGCGCCAGCAGCCAAGATTACCCAGGGGGATGGCGAGGCTACACCTTC	CASSQDYPGGWRGYTF
TRBV6-6	TRBD1	NA	TRBJ1-5	TGTGCCAGCAGCTTGGACAGGGTACAGCCCCAGCATTTT	CASSLDRVQPQHF
TRBV10-3	NA	NA	TRBJ2-3	TGTGCCATCAGTGAGTCAAGCTCGGTTGGCACAGATACGCAGTATTTT	CAISESSSVGTDTQYF
TRBV19	TRBD1	NA	TRBJ1-2	TGTGCCAGTAGTACGGGACAGACTTATGGCTACACCTTC	CASSTGQTYGYTF
TRBV25-1	NA	NA	TRBJ2-7	TGTGCCAGCAGTTTCCGGTACGAGCAGTACTTC	CASSFRYEQYF
TRBV5-1	NA	NA	TRBJ1-5	TGCGCCAGCAGCTTGTTAGGGGGCAATCAGCCCCAGCATTTT	CASSLLGGNQPQHF
TRBV6-2/TRBV6-3	NA	once	TRBJ1-3	TGTGCCAGCAGTTACGGCAAGAACACCATATATTTT	CASSYGKNTIYF
TRBV11-3	NA	NA	TRBJ2-2	TGTGCCAGCAGCCTCAGGGGTCGGGGCGGGGAGCTGTTTTTT	CASSLRGRGGELFF
TRBV12-3/TRBV12-4	TRBD2	few	TRBJ2-5	TGTGCCAGCAGCGGGACTACCCAAGAGACCCAGTACTTC	CASSGTTQETQYF
TRBV15	TRBD1	NA	TRBJ1-2	TGTGCCACCAGCAGAATACAGGGGGCTCGTGGCTACACCTTC	CATSRIQGARGYTF
TRBV3-1/TRBV3-2	TRBD1	NA	TRBJ1-2	TGTGCCAGCAGCCAATATGGAGGGGGCAACTATGGCTACACCTTC	CASSQYGGGNYGYTF
TRBV30	TRBD2	NA	TRBJ2-7	TGTGCCTGGAGTGTGATTAGCGGGACCGAGCAGTACTTC	CAWSVISGTEQYF
TRBV29-1	TRBD1	NA	TRBJ1-2	TGCAGCGCAAGACGGCAGGGGGACTATGGCTACACCTTC	CSARRQGDYGYTF
TRBV4-3	NA	NA	TRBJ1-2	TGCGCCAGCAGCCGGACAGAACGCTATGGCTACACCTTC	CASSRTERYGYTF
TRBV18	NA	NA	TRBJ2-7	TGTGCCAGCTCACCATACGACAAGAGATACTCCTACGAGCAGTACTTC	CASSPYDKRYSYEQYF
TRBV4-1	NA	NA	TRBJ1-1	TGCGCCAGCAGCCTCCTCGAGGGGAACACTGAAGCTTTCTTT	CASSLLEGNTEAFF
TRBV5-1	TRBD1	NA	TRBJ1-1	TGCGCCAGCAGCTTGGTCGCTGGGACAGGCGCTGAAGCTTTCTTT	CASSLVAGTGAEAFF
TRBV2	NA	NA	TRBJ1-5	TGTGCCAGCAGTGAAAGCCCCGGGCAGCCCCAGCATTTT	CASSESPGQPQHF
TRBV6-5	NA	NA	TRBJ1-1	TGTGCCAGCAGTCAGACCCAGGGGAACACTGAAGCTTTCTTT	CASSQTQGNTEAFF
TRBV15	TRBD1	NA	TRBJ2-3	TGTGCCACCAGCAGAGCAACAGGGGGGCCAGATACGCAGTATTTT	CATSRATGGPDTQYF
TRBV27	NA	NA	TRBJ2-1	TGTGCCAGCAGTCCACGTAGGGGAACAAGCTCCTACAATGAGCAGTTCTTC	CASSPRRGTSSYNEQFF
TRBV2	NA	NA	TRBJ2-7	TGTGCCAGCAGATCCGCGGGACTCTGGGGCTACGAGCAGTACTTC	CASRSAGLWGYEQYF
TRBV10-3	TRBD1	NA	TRBJ2-1	TGTGCCATCAAGAGTCCGGGACAGCTCCCCTTCTTC	CAIKSPGQLPFF
TRBV5-1	TRBD2	NA	TRBJ2-3	TGCGCCAGCAGCTTGGGAGCGGGAGTCAGCGCAGATACGCAGTATTTT	CASSLGAGVSADTQYF
TRBV10-3	TRBD1	NA	TRBJ2-3	TGTGCCATCCGGAAGGAAGGACAGGGGGTCGCAGATACGCAGTATTTT	CAIRKEGQGVADTQYF
TRBV2	NA	NA	TRBJ2-7	TGTGCCAGCATTCCCGACTTTAGCTCCTACGAGCAGTACTTC	CASIPDFSSYEQYF
TRBV4-1	TRBD1	few	TRBJ1-5	TGCGCCAGCAGCCAACGACAGGGGGCGAATCAGCAGCATTTT	CASSQRQGANQQHF
TRBV9	TRBD2	NA	TRBJ2-5	TGTGCCAGCAGCGCGGGACTAGCGGGAGGTCCAGAGACCCAGTACTTC	CASSAGLAGGPETQYF